This section outlines one TCR beta chain sequence together with its context. This entry comes from a study of shared T cell receptors in the human thymus. The CDR3 spans 17 residues. The germline CDR1 and CDR2 sequences are MDHEN and SYDVKM. V was clipped by 9 bases and J by 3 bases, with 24 bases between them. TCRdb keeps only in-frame clones here, not all; method: immunoSEQ multiplex PCR. The sample has some 400,000 clones; just under 95% are singletons. The chain joins TRBV28 to TRBJ1-5; D remains ambiguous. The receptor was derived from a human donor. The sequenced sample was thymocytes. This CDR3 is CASLLRKTSGNNQPQHF. Written as DNA, the CDR3 is TGTGCCAGTCTCCTTAGGAAAACTTCGGGAAACAATCAGCCCCAGCATTTT.